This TCR beta chain was identified during a study of regulatory T cells in long-lasting Graves disease. General study results and limits: Whereas new patients shared about 980 public clonotypes, persistent patients shared more, at some 2,700.

Time point denoted: newly diagnosed GD, antithyroid drugs for less than 3 months. Researchers made the TCR library from RNA that was extracted from PBMCs. A word on this clonotype: Its cognate antigen is unknown.

Arm-PCR of CDR3 regions and iRepertoire HTBI primers were the basis on which TCR beta libraries were built. TCRdb redid the calling of the multiplex PCR reads with MiXCR, one entry per CDR3 protein. The sample records roughly 420,000 distinct CDR3 sequences, 12% to 15% being singletons. The same sample was also used in a study of T cells in Graves' hyperthyroidism and ophthalmopathy. In that study: When the TCR CDR3 underwent first-round RT-PCR, the HTBI primer set was used.

This specimen was peripheral blood mononuclear cells (PBMCs), taken at new diagnosis, from a patient treated with antithyroid drugs. This TCR derives from a woman aged 50 to 60 with Graves disease.

The CDR3 reads CASSDARVTEAFF. CDR3 bases: TGTGCCAGCAGTGACGCTCGGGTCACTGAAGCTTTCTTT. This rearrangement joins TRBV6-1 to TRBJ1-1; no definite D call. The V end was cut by 3 bases, the J end by 4 bases, with 9 bases between. Germline V gene sequence: CDR1 MNHNS, CDR2 SASEGT. The length of the CDR3 is 13 residues.